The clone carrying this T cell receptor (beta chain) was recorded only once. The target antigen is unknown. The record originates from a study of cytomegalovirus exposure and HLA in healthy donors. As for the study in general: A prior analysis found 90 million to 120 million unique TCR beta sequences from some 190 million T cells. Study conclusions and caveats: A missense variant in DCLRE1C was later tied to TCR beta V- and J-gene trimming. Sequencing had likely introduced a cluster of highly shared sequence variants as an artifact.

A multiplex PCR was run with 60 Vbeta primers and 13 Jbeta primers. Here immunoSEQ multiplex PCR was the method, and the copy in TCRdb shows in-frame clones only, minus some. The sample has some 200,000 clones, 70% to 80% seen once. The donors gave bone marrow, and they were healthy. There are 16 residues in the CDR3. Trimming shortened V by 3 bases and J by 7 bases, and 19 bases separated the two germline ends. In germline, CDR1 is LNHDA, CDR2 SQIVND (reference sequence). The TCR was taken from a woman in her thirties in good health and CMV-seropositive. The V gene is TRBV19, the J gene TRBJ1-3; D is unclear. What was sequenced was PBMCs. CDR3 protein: CASSMIQEGIRNTIYF. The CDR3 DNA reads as TGTGCCAGTAGTATGATTCAGGAGGGTATTCGTAACACCATATATTTT.